This T cell receptor beta chain was identified during a study of blood T cells in healthy people across ages (dated by TCRdb to about 2015). Background for the entire study: In model experiments, roughly one uniquely barcoded TCR beta cDNA molecule per two T cells was captured by template switching. Using the same blood draw, the study looked at two additional independent replicas of 1 million unique cDNA reads for two donors, one aged 18 to 30 and the other aged 80 or older. To track age-related changes in TCR beta repertoire diversity, the study relied on deep sequencing normalized with unique cDNA molecular identifiers. To avoid experimental bias, donors of different ages were randomly spread across the sequencing lanes. The donors were split into four age groups: young (average around 16 years), middle-aged (about 40), aged (approximately 59) and long-lived (about 82).

The library was built by means of 5' RACE. The instrument was an Illumina HiSeq 2500. A second 7 to 11 cycle PCR used a sample-barcoded 5' primer and a J-beta primer mix. Each TCR beta cDNA molecule received a unique molecular identifier from a template-switch 5' adaptor carrying 12 random nucleotides. Each sample yielded at least 2.5 million CDR3-containing paired-end reads. All of the RNA was converted into first-strand cDNA using the Mint cDNA synthesis kit, with a TRBC-specific oligonucleotide serving as the primer. After uracil-DNA glycosylase treatment, a first 18-cycle PCR used universal primers M1SS and BC2_uni_R on all cDNA. The published analysis was carried out like this. For normalization, 1 million high-quality reads, each with a distinct molecular identifier, were randomly selected from each sample. Reads with shared molecular identifiers were discarded instead of being binned into consensus sequences. MiTCR, with a Q25 quality threshold and the strictest error-elimination algorithm, was used for CDR3 identification, clonotype clustering and error correction. Lower-bound total TCR beta diversity was estimated with a nonparametric unseen species model using Euler transformation. The public reads were reanalyzed by TCRdb: fastp trimming at Q25, MiXCR alignment, in-frame beta chains only. CDR3 protein duplicates are merged, each entry listing the most common genes and DNA. The authors' filters were not applied to this entry. The sample data list fewer than 750,000 distinct CDR3 sequences, and about 51% of these were observed just once. The ten biggest clones cover around an eighth of the sample.

Donors were under 40 systemically healthy Caucasian individuals from Russia aged roughly 6 to 95 years. Each donor gave approximately 9.4 milliliters of peripheral blood, drawn into EDTA-treated Vacutainer tubes. Ficoll-Paque density-gradient centrifugation was used to isolate PBMCs, with at least 6 million per sample. Total RNA was extracted from PBMCs with Trizol reagent, with at least 5 micrograms obtained per sample. The percentages of naive CD45RAhigh/CD27high T cells were determined by flow cytometry on a PBMC aliquot from every donor. On this clonotype: Its antigen is unknown. Qualities for individual bases were not recorded, and no much larger clone is one base off.

From the cysteine through the phenylalanine, the CDR3 covers 16 amino acids. CDR3 DNA only is kept here, 48 bases in frame from base 1. The germline V gene specifies MDHEN as CDR1 and SYDVKM as CDR2. The full study reports these points: Bulk unsorted PBMC profiling prevented conclusive comparison of naive and antigen-experienced compartments. As age increased, observed TCR beta diversity per million T cells dropped in a roughly linear way, and a significant reduction was already evident by age 40. Compared with the aged group, the long-lived group had more naive CD4+ T cells, fewer expanded clones and increased TCR diversity, a pattern suggesting age selection. Because donor CMV infection status was unknown, age-related changes in expanded clonotypes were potentially confounded. Estimates of total diversity based on one million sequenced T cells were regarded as lower bounds and as underestimates. Observed TCR beta diversity correlated strongly with the percentage of naive T cells measured by flow cytometry.

The sequence is built from TRBV28 and TRBJ2-4; the junction holds 15 bases that match TRBD2. Matching the DNA end better, TRBJ2-7 makes the J call doubtful. The sequenced material came from blood. The source is an elderly woman in good health. The CDR3 is CASSSGLAGGNYEQYF. The sequence in DNA is TGTGCCAGCAGCTCGGGACTAGCGGGGGGAAATTACGAGCAGTACTTC.